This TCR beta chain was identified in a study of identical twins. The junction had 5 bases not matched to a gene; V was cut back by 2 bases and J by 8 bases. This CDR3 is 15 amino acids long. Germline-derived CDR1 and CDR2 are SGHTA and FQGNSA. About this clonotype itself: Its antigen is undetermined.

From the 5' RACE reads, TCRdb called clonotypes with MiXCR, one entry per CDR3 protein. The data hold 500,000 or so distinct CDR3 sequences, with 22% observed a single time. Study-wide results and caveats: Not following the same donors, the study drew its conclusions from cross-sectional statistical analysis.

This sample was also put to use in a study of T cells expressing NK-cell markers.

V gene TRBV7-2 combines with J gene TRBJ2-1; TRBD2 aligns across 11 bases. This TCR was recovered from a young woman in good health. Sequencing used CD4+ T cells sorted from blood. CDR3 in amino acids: CASSLRTSGWYEQFF. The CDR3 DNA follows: TGTGCCAGCAGCTTAAGGACTAGCGGGTGGTATGAGCAGTTCTTC. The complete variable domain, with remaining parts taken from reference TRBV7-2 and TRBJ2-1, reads GAGVSQSPSNKVTEKGKDVELRCDPISGHTALYWYRQSLGQGLEFLIYFQGNSAPDKSGLPSDRFSAERTGGSVSTLTIQRTQQEDSAVYLCASSLRTSGWYEQFFGPGTRLTVL.